The sequence of this T cell receptor beta chain was determined in a study of CD8+ T cells in alopecia areata. Study overall: Treated individuals took tofacitinib by mouth, 5 to 10 mg twice daily.

The treatment here: oral pan-JAK inhibitor, 5-10 mg twice daily. Following RNA extraction, reverse transcription yielded cDNA that acted as the sequencing template. Profiled with immunoSEQ multiplex PCR; TCRdb holds only in-frame clones, not every one. The data hold 150,000 to 200,000 clones, with 58% observed a single time. The V end lost 4 bases, the J end lost 5 bases, and 7 bases lay between the germline ends. CDR1 is SGHRS, CDR2 YFSETQ, per germline. The CDR3 is 11 amino acids. This chain uses TRBV5-1 with TRBJ2-7; D unresolved. This TCR came from a human donor with alopecia areata. The sequences come from CD4+ T cells sorted from blood, collected at week 24, from a patient treated with tofacitinib. The CDR3 loop reads CASSIRDEQYF. The CDR3 DNA follows: TGCGCCAGCAGCATCCGCGACGAGCAGTACTTC.